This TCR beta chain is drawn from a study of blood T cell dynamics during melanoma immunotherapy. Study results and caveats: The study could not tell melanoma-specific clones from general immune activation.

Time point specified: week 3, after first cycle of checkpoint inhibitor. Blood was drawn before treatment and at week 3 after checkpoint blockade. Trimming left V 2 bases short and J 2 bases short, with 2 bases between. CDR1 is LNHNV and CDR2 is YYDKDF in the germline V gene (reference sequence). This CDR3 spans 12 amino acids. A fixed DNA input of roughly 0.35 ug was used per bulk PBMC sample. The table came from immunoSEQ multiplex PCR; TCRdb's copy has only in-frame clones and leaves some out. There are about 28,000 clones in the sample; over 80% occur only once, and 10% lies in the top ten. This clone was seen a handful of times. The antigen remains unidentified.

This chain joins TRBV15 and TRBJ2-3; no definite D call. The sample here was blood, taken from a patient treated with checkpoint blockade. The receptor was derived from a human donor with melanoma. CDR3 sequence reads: CATSRLTDTQYF. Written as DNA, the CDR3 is TGTGCCACCAGCAGACTCACAGATACGCAGTATTTT.